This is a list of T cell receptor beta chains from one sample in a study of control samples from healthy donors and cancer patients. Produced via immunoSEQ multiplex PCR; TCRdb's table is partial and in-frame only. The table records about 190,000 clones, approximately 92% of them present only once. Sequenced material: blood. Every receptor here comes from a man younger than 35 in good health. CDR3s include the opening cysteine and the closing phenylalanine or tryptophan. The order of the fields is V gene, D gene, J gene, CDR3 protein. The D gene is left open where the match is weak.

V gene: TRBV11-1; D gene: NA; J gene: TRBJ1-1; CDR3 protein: CASSLYTEAFF
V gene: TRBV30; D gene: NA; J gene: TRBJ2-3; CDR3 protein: CAWSRQGRSSDTQYF
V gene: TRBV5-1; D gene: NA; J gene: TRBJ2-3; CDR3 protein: CASSWRMTGTDTQYF
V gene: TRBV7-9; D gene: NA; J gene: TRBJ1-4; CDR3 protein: CASTRSGGKLFF
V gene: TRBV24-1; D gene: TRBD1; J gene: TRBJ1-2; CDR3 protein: CATSDRDRGAYGYTF
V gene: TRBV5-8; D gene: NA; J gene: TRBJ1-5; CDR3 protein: CASSFREGRASNQPQHF
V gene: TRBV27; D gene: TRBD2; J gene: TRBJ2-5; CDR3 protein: CASARGGQAQYF
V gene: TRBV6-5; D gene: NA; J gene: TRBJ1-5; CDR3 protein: CASSSRDPRVNQPQHF
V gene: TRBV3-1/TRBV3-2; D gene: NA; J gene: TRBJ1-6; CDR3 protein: CASSLNRDTSSPLHF
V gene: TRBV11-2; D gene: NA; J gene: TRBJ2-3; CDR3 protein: CASSLGWGGGTDTQYF
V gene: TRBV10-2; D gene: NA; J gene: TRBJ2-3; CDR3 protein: CASSESEGWRGTQYF
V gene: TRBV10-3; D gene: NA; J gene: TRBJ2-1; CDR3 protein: CAISVQNNEQFF
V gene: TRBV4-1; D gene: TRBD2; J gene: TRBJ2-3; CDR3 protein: CASSLAGGPGGDTQYF
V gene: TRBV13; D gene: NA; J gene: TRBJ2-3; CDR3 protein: CASSLMSSYTQYF
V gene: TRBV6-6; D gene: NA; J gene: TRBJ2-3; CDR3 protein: CASSSQGTDTQYF
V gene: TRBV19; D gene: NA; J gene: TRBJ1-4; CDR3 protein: CASVGQLQFELFF
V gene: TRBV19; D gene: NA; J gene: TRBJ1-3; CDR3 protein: CASGGRGSSGNTIYF
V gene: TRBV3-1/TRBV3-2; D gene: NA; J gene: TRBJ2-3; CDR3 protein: CASTWGATDTQYF
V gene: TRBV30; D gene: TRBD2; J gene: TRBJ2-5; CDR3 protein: CAWNRLAGGPQETQYF
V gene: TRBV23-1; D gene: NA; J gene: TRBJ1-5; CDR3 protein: CASSHSDRINQPQHF
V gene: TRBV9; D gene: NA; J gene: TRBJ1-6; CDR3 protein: CASSPTRTGASNSPLHF
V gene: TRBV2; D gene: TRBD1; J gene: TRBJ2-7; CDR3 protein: CASSVRGTGFYEQYF
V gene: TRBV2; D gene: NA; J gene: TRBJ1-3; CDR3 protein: CASEQQTDSGNTIYF